The 14 T cell receptor beta chains presented below share a single source sample, sequenced in a study of blood T cell repertoires in COVID-19 (dated by TCRdb to about 2020). Libraries were constructed by the immunoSEQ multiplex PCR assay. The immuneACCESS repertoire file appears here via TCRdb, limited to in-frame rearrangements. These files lack a portion of the clones; in checked studies, under half of the deficit traces to unresolved V genes, and the cause of the others is not known. For this sample the table gives 50,000 to 70,000 clones, of which 75% to 90% were detected only once. The ten largest clones add up to roughly 7.7% of the sample. Sample: peripheral blood. The receptors shown here come from a woman in her 70s with active COVID-19.

J is TRBJ1-2 and V is TRBV9; the match to TRBD1 covers 8 bases. The J segment lost 8 bases and the V segment lost 0 bases, leaving 6 bases of the junction unmatched. CDR3 length: 14 amino acids. CDR1 is SGDLS and CDR2 is YYNGEE in the germline V gene. The CDR3 protein is CASSVVQGAEGYTF. CDR3 sequence (DNA): TGTGCCAGCAGCGTAGTGCAGGGGGCGGAAGGCTACACCTTC.

The sample holds a few counts of this clone. V usage is TRBV7-9 and J usage is TRBJ2-5; D is possibly TRBD2 (6 bases). Per germline, CDR1 SEHNR and CDR2 FQNEAQ (reference sequence). The CDR3 is 15 amino acids. V lost 5 bases and J 1 base, leaving 14 bases between the germline ends. The CDR3 DNA sequence: TGTGCCAGCAGCCCAAAGACTAGACTCCAAGAGACCCAGTACTTC. Amino acids: CASSPKTRLQETQYF. Full variable domain (remainder filled in from reference TRBV7-9 and TRBJ2-5): DTGVSQNPRHKITKRGQNVTFRCDPISEHNRLYWYRQTLGQGPEFLTYFQNEAQLEKSRLLSDRFSAERPKGSFSTLEIQRTEQGDSAMYLCASSPKTRLQETQYFGPGTRLLVL.

This clone showed up just once. This chain links TRBV3-1 (or the pseudogene TRBV3-2) with TRBJ2-5, with 8 bases lining up with TRBD2. The CDR3 covers 15 residues. The germline gives CDR1 LGHDT, CDR2 YNNKEL (reference sequence). After removal of 10 bases from V and 2 bases from J, the junction contained 12 bases not matched to a gene. This chain's CDR3 is CATLSAGGRQETQYF. The CDR3 DNA sequence: TGTGCCACGCTAAGTGCGGGAGGAAGACAAGAGACCCAGTACTTC.

This rearrangement joins TRBV9 to TRBJ2-5, with D maybe TRBD2 (5 bases). V lost 0 bases and J lost 3, with 12 bases in between. CDR1 SGDLS and CDR2 YYNGEE come from the germline V gene. The CDR3 has 15 amino acids. The CDR3 DNA reads TGTGCCAGCAGCGTAGCTTCGAATAGCGAAGAGACCCAGTACTTC. Amino acids: CASSVASNSEETQYF.

The V gene is TRBV6-5, the J gene TRBJ2-7, with 11 bases fitting TRBD1. The V segment lost 2 bases and the J segment 2 bases; nucleotides outside the gene matches: 2. The CDR3 spans 15 residues. Germline CDR1 MNHEY, CDR2 SVGAGI. This chain's CDR3 is CASSYGTGGPYEQYF. Here the CDR3 DNA reads TGTGCCAGCAGTTACGGGACAGGGGGTCCCTACGAGCAGTACTTC.

V gene TRBV7-9 combines with J gene TRBJ2-3, with 13 positions matching TRBD2. Germline values: CDR1 SEHNR, CDR2 FQNEAQ (reference sequence). The CDR3 spans 17 residues. V lost 3 bases, J lost 6 bases, and 9 bases stayed unmatched. The CDR3 sequence: CASSFVGTSGTNDTQYF. DNA of the CDR3: TGTGCCAGCAGCTTCGTGGGGACTAGCGGGACCAACGATACGCAGTATTTT. Using reference TRBV7-9 and TRBJ2-3 for the parts outside the CDR3, the full variable domain is DTGVSQNPRHKITKRGQNVTFRCDPISEHNRLYWYRQTLGQGPEFLTYFQNEAQLEKSRLLSDRFSAERPKGSFSTLEIQRTEQGDSAMYLCASSFVGTSGTNDTQYFGPGTRLTVL.

In its sample, this clone was seen once. The chain couples TRBV7-9 to TRBJ2-7; D is perhaps TRBD1 (5 bases). The CDR3 is 14 amino acids. V was clipped by 1 base and J by 2 bases, with 9 bases between them. Germline V gene data show CDR1 as SEHNR and CDR2 as FQNEAQ (reference sequence). CDR3 in DNA: TGTGCCAGCAGCTTAGAGGGCAGGGCCTACGAGCAGTACTTC. This encodes CASSLEGRAYEQYF.

The chain couples TRBV7-2 to TRBJ2-5; 7 bases agree with TRBD1. Germline V lookup: CDR1 SGHTA, CDR2 FQGNSA. V lost 4 bases, J lost 4 bases, and 3 bases stayed unmatched. This CDR3 is built from 13 residues. The CDR3 here is CASSWGQIETQYF. As DNA, the CDR3 is TGTGCCAGCAGCTGGGGACAGATAGAGACCCAGTACTTC.

The rearrangement uses TRBV7-3 and TRBJ2-1; no clear D. Deletions cut 3 bases from V and 7 bases from J, with 10 bases between. The CDR3 consists of 13 residues. From germline, CDR1 is SGHTA and CDR2 FQGTGA. The CDR3 loop reads CASSFIPRNEQFF. CDR3 nucleotide sequence: TGTGCCAGCAGCTTTATCCCGAGGAATGAGCAGTTCTTC.

The V call is TRBV24-1, the J call TRBJ1-6; 7 bases match TRBD1. The V gene end was trimmed by 4 bases and the J gene end by 10 bases; junction bases not matched to a gene: 6. The CDR3 contains 14 residues. The germline gives CDR1 KGHDR, CDR2 SFDVKD. The CDR3 protein is CATSEADRDSPLHF. The CDR3 DNA reads TGTGCCACCAGTGAAGCTGACAGGGACTCACCCCTCCACTTT.

This clone has only one observation. The chain couples TRBV7-9 to TRBJ2-1; possible D gene TRBD2, 6 bases. There are 12 residues in the CDR3. V gave up 1 base and J gave up 10 bases, with 8 bases separating them. Per the germline V gene, CDR1 is SEHNR and CDR2 is FQNEAQ (reference sequence). CDR3 loop: CASSLVGREQFF. For the CDR3, the DNA is TGTGCCAGCAGCTTAGTCGGGAGAGAGCAGTTCTTC.

The chain employs TRBV5-1 and TRBJ1-1, with D perhaps TRBD1 (5 bases). There are 14 residues in the CDR3. V was pared by 4 bases and J by 5 bases, with 15 bases between. CDR1 SGHRS and CDR2 YFSETQ come from the germline V gene. CDR3 nucleotide sequence: TGCGCCAGCAGCGATTCTGGAAGGGGAACTGAAGCTTTCTTT. Its protein product is CASSDSGRGTEAFF.

This rearrangement joins TRBV7-3 to TRBJ2-7; 9 nucleotides align to TRBD1. The V and J ends lost 1 base and 6 bases, in that order; junction bases with no gene match: 10. The CDR3 has 16 residues. Germline V lookup: CDR1 SGHTA, CDR2 FQGTGA. In DNA form, the CDR3 reads TGTGCCAGCAGCTTAAGCGGGACAGGGAGTCTCCGCGAGCAGTACTTC. It yields the protein CASSLSGTGSLREQYF. Combining the CDR3 with reference TRBV7-3 and TRBJ2-7 gives the whole variable domain GAGVSQTPSNKVTEKGKYVELRCDPISGHTALYWYRQSLGQGPEFLIYFQGTGAADDSGLPNDRFFAVRPEGSVSTLKIQRTERGDSAVYLCASSLSGTGSLREQYFGPGTRLTVT.

CDR3 bases: TGTGCCAGTAGCCGACGGGACTCTGGAAACACCATATATTTT. Translation: CASSRRDSGNTIYF. The chain uses TRBV19 and TRBJ1-3; D is uncertain. The CDR3 contains 14 residues. The germline V gene encodes CDR1 LNHDA and CDR2 SQIVND (reference sequence). The V end lost 6 bases, the J end lost 0 bases, and 9 bases lay between the germline ends.